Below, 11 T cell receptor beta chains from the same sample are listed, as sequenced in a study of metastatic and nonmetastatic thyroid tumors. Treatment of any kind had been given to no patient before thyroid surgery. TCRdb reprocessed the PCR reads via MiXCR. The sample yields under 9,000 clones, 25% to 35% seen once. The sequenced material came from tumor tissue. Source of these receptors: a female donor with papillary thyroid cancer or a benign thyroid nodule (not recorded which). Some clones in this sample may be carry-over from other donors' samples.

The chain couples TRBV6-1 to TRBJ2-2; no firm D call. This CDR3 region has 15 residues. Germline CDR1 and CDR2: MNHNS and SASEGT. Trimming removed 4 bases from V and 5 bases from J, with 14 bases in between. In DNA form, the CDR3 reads TGTGCCAGCAGTGTTGCGGCCATTTCGACCGGGGAGCTGTTTTTT. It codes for CASSVAAISTGELFF.

CDR3 amino acids: CASSLYAGSIEQFF. Here the CDR3 DNA reads TGCGCCAGCAGCTTGTATGCAGGGTCCATAGAGCAGTTCTTC. This chain joins TRBV5-1 and TRBJ2-1, with D tentatively TRBD1 (5 bases). V gave up 1 base and J gave up 10 bases, with 15 bases separating them. The CDR3 extends over 14 amino acids. Germline-derived CDR1 and CDR2 are SGHRS and YFSETQ.

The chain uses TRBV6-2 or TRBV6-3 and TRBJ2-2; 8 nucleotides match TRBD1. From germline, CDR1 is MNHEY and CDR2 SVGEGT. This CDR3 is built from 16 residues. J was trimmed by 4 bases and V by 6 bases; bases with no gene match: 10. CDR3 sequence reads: CASSYRTGRTTGELFF. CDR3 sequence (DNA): TGTGCCAGCAGCTACAGGACAGGGAGGACCACCGGGGAGCTGTTTTTT.

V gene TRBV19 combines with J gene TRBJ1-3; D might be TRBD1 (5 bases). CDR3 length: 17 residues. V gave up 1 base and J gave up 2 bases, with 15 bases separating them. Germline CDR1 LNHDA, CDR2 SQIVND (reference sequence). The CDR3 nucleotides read TGTGCCAGTAGTATAGTCTTGCTAGGGGTGGCTGGAAACACCATATATTTT. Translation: CASSIVLLGVAGNTIYF.

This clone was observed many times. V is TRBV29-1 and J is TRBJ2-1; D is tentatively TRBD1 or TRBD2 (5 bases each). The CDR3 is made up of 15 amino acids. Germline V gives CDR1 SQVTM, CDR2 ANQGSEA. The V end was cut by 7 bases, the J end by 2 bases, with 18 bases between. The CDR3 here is CSAGRGTSPYNEQFF. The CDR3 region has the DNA TGCAGCGCGGGGAGAGGGACCTCACCCTACAATGAGCAGTTCTTC.

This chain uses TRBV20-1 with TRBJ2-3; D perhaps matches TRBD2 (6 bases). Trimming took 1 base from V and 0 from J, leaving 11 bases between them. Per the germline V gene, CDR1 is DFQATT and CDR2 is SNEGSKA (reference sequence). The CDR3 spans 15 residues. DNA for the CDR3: TGCAGTGCTAGAGTAGCGGAACATAGCACAGATACGCAGTATTTT. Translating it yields CSARVAEHSTDTQYF.

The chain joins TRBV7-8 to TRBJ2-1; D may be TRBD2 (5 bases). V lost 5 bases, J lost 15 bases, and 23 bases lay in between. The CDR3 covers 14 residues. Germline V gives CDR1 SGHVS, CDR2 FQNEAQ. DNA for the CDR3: TGTGCCAGCAGCCCCCTTAGGACTGGTCGAAGTGGGTTCTTC. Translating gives CASSPLRTGRSGFF.

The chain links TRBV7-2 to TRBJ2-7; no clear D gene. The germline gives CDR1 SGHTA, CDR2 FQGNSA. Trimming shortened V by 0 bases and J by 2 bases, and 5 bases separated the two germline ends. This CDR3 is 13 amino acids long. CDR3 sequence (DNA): TGTGCCAGCAGCTTAGCTCGGACCTACGAGCAGTACTTC. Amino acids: CASSLARTYEQYF.

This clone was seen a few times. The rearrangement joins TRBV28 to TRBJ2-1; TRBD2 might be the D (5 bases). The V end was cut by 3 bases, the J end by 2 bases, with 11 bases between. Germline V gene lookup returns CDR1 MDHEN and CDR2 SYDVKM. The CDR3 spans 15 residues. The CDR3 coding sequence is TGTGCCAGCAGTTTTCTTCTTAGCGCCTACAATGAGCAGTTCTTC. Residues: CASSFLLSAYNEQFF.

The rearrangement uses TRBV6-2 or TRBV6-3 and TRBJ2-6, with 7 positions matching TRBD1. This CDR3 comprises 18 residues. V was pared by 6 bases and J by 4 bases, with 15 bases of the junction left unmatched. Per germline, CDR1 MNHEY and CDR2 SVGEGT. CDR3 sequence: CASRAEGALLAGANVLTF. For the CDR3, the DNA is TGTGCCAGCAGGGCAGAGGGGGCCCTTTTAGCCGGGGCCAACGTCCTGACTTTC.

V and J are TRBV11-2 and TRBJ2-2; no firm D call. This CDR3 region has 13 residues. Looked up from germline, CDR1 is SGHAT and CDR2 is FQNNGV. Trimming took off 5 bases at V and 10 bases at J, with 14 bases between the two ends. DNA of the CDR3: TGTGCCAGCAGCCACCTCGTGTACGTGGAGCTGTTTTTT. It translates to CASSHLVYVELFF.